Following are 25 T cell receptor beta chains from one sample sequenced in a study of blood T cell repertoires in COVID-19 (dated by TCRdb to 2019 to 2021). The library was obtained by the immunoSEQ multiplex PCR assay. TCRdb retrieved this table from immuneACCESS and kept in-frame rearrangements only. Not all clones are present; in checked studies, unresolved V genes account for under half, and no reason is known for the remainder. The sample table lists approximately 220,000 clones, 85% of them with a count of one. The leading ten clones occupy over 15% of the sample. The sequencing input was PBMCs or T cells enriched from blood (not recorded which). All receptors derive from a man aged 40-50 years who had recovered from COVID-19.

Written as DNA, the CDR3 is TGTGCCAGCTCCTCCGACCTAGCGGGAGCCGGGGAGCTGTTTTTT. It yields the protein CASSSDLAGAGELFF. The chain joins TRBV18 to TRBJ2-2; TRBD2 aligns across 10 bases. The CDR3 has 15 residues. Germline V gene data show CDR1 as KGHSH and CDR2 as LQKENI. The ends lost 6 bases at V and 6 bases at J; junction bases unmatched: 7.

The V call is TRBV27, the J call TRBJ2-1, with TRBD2 as a possible D gene (7 bases). The germline CDR1 and CDR2 sequences are MNHEY and SMNVEV (reference sequence). Trimming removed 1 base from V and 4 bases from J, with 11 bases in between. The CDR3 totals 15 residues. CDR3 protein: CASSLYGGAYNEQFF. CDR3 nucleotides: TGTGCCAGCAGTTTATATGGGGGGGCATACAATGAGCAGTTCTTC.

This chain links TRBV12-5 with TRBJ2-1, with D maybe TRBD1 (5 bases). This CDR3 spans 12 amino acids. Trimming removed 2 bases from V and 8 bases from J, with 7 bases in between. Per the germline V gene, CDR1 is LGHNT and CDR2 is FRNRAP. CDR3 protein: CASGLWGYEQFF. The CDR3 nucleotides are TGTGCTAGTGGTTTGTGGGGCTATGAGCAGTTCTTC.

This chain connects TRBV28 to TRBJ2-5; a weak D match, TRBD1 (6 bases). This CDR3 is built from 13 residues. Trimming left V 6 bases short and J 4 bases short, with 12 bases between. The germline CDR1 and CDR2 sequences are MDHEN and SYDVKM. The CDR3 bases are TGTGCCAGCAGAGCAGGGGCCCCAGAGACCCAGTACTTC. Translation: CASRAGAPETQYF.

The chain carries TRBV29-1 and TRBJ2-5, with a possible D match to TRBD1 (6 bases). This CDR3 is built from 14 residues. CDR1 and CDR2 (germline): SQVTM, ANQGSEA. Trimming left V 3 bases short and J 5 bases short, with 16 bases between. The CDR3 protein is CSVEKERQGETQYF. The CDR3 region has the DNA TGCAGCGTTGAGAAAGAGAGGCAGGGGGAGACCCAGTACTTC. Complete variable domain (other parts from reference TRBV29-1 and TRBJ2-5): SAVISQKPSRDICQRGTSLTIQCQVDSQVTMMFWYRQQPGQSLTLIATANQGSEATYESGFVIDKFPISRPNLTFSTLTVSNMSPEDSSIYLCSVEKERQGETQYFGPGTRLLVL.

The chain joins TRBV2 to TRBJ1-6; 7 bases match TRBD1. Per the germline V gene, CDR1 is SNHLY and CDR2 is FYNNEI. CDR3 length: 14 residues. V gave up 6 bases and J gave up 7 bases; unmatched junction bases: 6. This CDR3 reads CASRTGTVNSPLHF. Here the CDR3 DNA reads TGTGCCAGCAGGACCGGGACAGTGAATTCACCCCTCCACTTT.

This chain joins TRBV7-2 and TRBJ2-2; TRBD1 aligns across 8 bases. J gave up 6 bases and V 8 bases, and 8 bases lay outside the gene matches. The CDR3 is made up of 14 amino acids. The V gene's germline CDR1 is SGHTA and CDR2 FQGNSA. This CDR3 is CASRQGAISGELFF. CDR3 nucleotide sequence: TGTGCCAGCCGTCAGGGGGCCATCTCCGGGGAGCTGTTTTTT. Filled out from reference TRBV7-2 and TRBJ2-2, the complete variable domain reads GAGVSQSPSNKVTEKGKDVELRCDPISGHTALYWYRQSLGQGLEFLIYFQGNSAPDKSGLPSDRFSAERTGGSVSTLTIQRTQQEDSAVYLCASRQGAISGELFFGEGSRLTVL.

This sequence joins TRBV9 and TRBJ2-5; D gene uncertain. Germline loops: CDR1 SGDLS, CDR2 YYNGEE. The CDR3 runs to 14 residues. V shed 1 base and J shed 4 bases, with 11 bases lying between them. CDR3 DNA sequence: TGTGCCAGCAGCGTATGGGCAGTGGGAGAGACCCAGTACTTC. Translating gives CASSVWAVGETQYF. Together with reference TRBV9 and TRBJ2-5, the CDR3 gives the full variable domain: DSGVTQTPKHLITATGQRVTLRCSPRSGDLSVYWYQQSLDQGLQFLIQYYNGEERAKGNILERFSAQQFPDLHSELNLSSLELGDSALYFCASSVWAVGETQYFGPGTRLLVL.

The V call is TRBV19, the J call TRBJ2-1; 10 nucleotides line up with TRBD2. Trimming took 5 bases from V and 8 from J; bases not matched to a gene: 15. In germline, CDR1 is LNHDA, CDR2 SQIVND (reference sequence). This CDR3 spans 17 amino acids. Written as DNA, the CDR3 is TGTGCCAGTAGTCCTATAGGGTTAGCGGGAGGACGCTATGAGCAGTTCTTC. This translates into CASSPIGLAGGRYEQFF.

V gene TRBV12-3 or TRBV12-4 combines with J gene TRBJ1-1; D ambiguous. V was clipped by 6 bases and J by 10 bases, with 9 bases between them. The CDR3 is 10 residues long. The CDR3 region has the DNA TGTGCCAGCAGCTCCTTCCGAGCTTTCTTT. Translating gives CASSSFRAFF.

This clone came up a few times. This chain connects TRBV11-3 to TRBJ1-4, with D hard to call. The CDR3 is 15 residues long. The ends were cut back, 2 bases at V and 0 bases at J, with 7 bases in the middle. The germline V gene has CDR1 SGHNT and CDR2 YENEEA. The CDR3 region has the DNA TGTGCCAGCAGCTTAAGGACTGCAACTAATGAAAAACTGTTTTTT. It is translated as CASSLRTATNEKLFF.

This chain connects TRBV5-4 to TRBJ1-2; a weak D match, TRBD1 (6 bases). This CDR3 region has 13 residues. CDR1 SGHNT and CDR2 YYREEE come from the germline V gene (reference sequence). The V and J ends lost 3 bases and 4 bases respectively, with 10 bases between them. In DNA form, the CDR3 reads TGTGCCAGCAGCTCGGACAGTAGCTATGGCTACACCTTC. Amino acids: CASSSDSSYGYTF.

The rearrangement links TRBV2 to TRBJ1-2; 8 bases agree with TRBD1. CDR3 length: 14 amino acids. J gave up 5 bases and V 5 bases, and 7 bases lay outside the gene matches. Germline-derived CDR1 and CDR2 are SNHLY and FYNNEI. CDR3 region: CASSPDRGEYGYTF. The DNA for the CDR3 is TGTGCCAGCAGTCCCGACAGGGGAGAATATGGCTACACCTTC. Looking up the rest from reference TRBV2 and TRBJ1-2 gives the full variable domain: EPEVTQTPSHQVTQMGQEVILRCVPISNHLYFYWYRQILGQKVEFLVSFYNNEISEKSEIFDDQFSVERPDGSNFTLKIRSTKLEDSAMYFCASSPDRGEYGYTFGSGTRLTVV.

This chain links TRBV29-1 with TRBJ2-3, with D maybe TRBD2 (6 bases). CDR1 and CDR2 from the germline V gene are SQVTM and ANQGSEA. The CDR3 length is 16 residues. V was shortened by 0 bases and J by 1 base, with 14 bases between the two germline ends. CDR3 loop: CSVEDRWASGTDTQYF. DNA for the CDR3: TGCAGCGTTGAAGACCGGTGGGCTAGCGGCACAGATACGCAGTATTTT.

This chain links TRBV6-5 with TRBJ2-1, with TRBD2 matching over 10 bases. V shed 0 bases, J shed 10 bases, and the junction held 9 bases outside the gene matches. The V gene's germline CDR1 is MNHEY and CDR2 SVGAGI. CDR3 length equals 16 residues. CDR3 amino acids: CASSYSIAGGPREQFF. CDR3 bases: TGTGCCAGCAGTTACTCAATAGCGGGAGGCCCCCGGGAGCAGTTCTTC.

The gene calls are TRBV7-2 and TRBJ1-2; maybe TRBD1 (5 bases). Germline V gene data show CDR1 as SGHTA and CDR2 as FQGNSA. The CDR3 consists of 14 residues. V was pared by 1 base and J by 0 bases, with 6 bases between. CDR3 sequence: CASSLEGTNYGYTF. DNA of the CDR3: TGTGCCAGCAGCTTAGAGGGGACTAACTATGGCTACACCTTC.

This sequence joins TRBV7-3 and TRBJ2-7; 9 bases fit TRBD1. V lost 5 bases, J lost 6 bases, and 5 bases stayed unmatched. The CDR3 loop spans 13 amino acids. The germline V gene has CDR1 SGHTA and CDR2 FQGTGA. The CDR3 nucleotides read TGTGCCAGCAGCCCCGGGGACAGGGCCGAGCAGTACTTC. Its translation: CASSPGDRAEQYF.

CDR3 protein: CASRGAGGPYQPQHF. The CDR3 DNA sequence: TGTGCCAGCAGGGGGGCAGGGGGGCCGTATCAGCCCCAGCATTTT. This sequence joins TRBV28 and TRBJ1-5; TRBD1 matches 7 bases. V dropped 6 bases and J dropped 5; count of bases not matched to a gene: 10. From germline, CDR1 is MDHEN and CDR2 SYDVKM. The CDR3 consists of 15 residues.

V gene TRBV19 combines with J gene TRBJ1-4; D may be TRBD1 (5 bases). The germline V gene encodes CDR1 LNHDA and CDR2 SQIVND (reference sequence). This CDR3 has 15 amino acids. Trimming removed 6 bases from V and 3 bases from J, with 14 bases in between. CDR3 nucleotides: TGTGCCAGTAGAACCTTTCGGGGGGCTAATGAAAAACTGTTTTTT. Translated: CASRTFRGANEKLFF. Combining the CDR3 with reference TRBV19 and TRBJ1-4 gives the whole variable domain DGGITQSPKYLFRKEGQNVTLSCEQNLNHDAMYWYRQDPGQGLRLIYYSQIVNDFQKGDIAEGYSVSREKKESFPLTVTSAQKNPTAFYLCASRTFRGANEKLFFGSGTQLSVL.

The chain joins TRBV6-1 to TRBJ1-5; 8 nucleotides align to TRBD1. Germline CDR1 and CDR2: MNHNS and SASEGT. The CDR3 length is 12 residues. Germline trimming cut 3 bases from V and 15 bases from J; bases unmatched to any gene: 7. The CDR3 nucleotides are TGTGCCAGCAGTGAGGGGACAGGTGGCGGGCATTTT. Translated, it gives CASSEGTGGGHF.

The rearrangement links TRBV11-2 to TRBJ2-7, with unresolved D. CDR3 length equals 15 residues. Germline V gene data show CDR1 as SGHAT and CDR2 as FQNNGV. V lost 5 bases and J lost 3, with 17 bases in between. CDR3 sequence reads: CASSRDLFNSYEQYF. CDR3 nucleotide sequence: TGTGCCAGCAGCCGAGACCTCTTTAACAGCTACGAGCAGTACTTC.

This chain connects TRBV4-1 to TRBJ2-7, with 9 positions matching TRBD1. Unmatched junction bases numbered 7, after V lost 2 bases and J lost 5 bases. Germline CDR1 reads MGHRA; CDR2 reads YSYEKL. The CDR3 is 15 residues long. CDR3 nucleotides: TGCGCCAGCAGCCAACCCGGGACAGGGAGCAACGAGCAGTACTTC. Translated, it gives CASSQPGTGSNEQYF.

The chain recombines TRBV2 with TRBJ2-7; weak D call: TRBD1 (7 bases). The CDR3 length is 15 residues. Looked up from germline, CDR1 is SNHLY and CDR2 is FYNNEI. The V gene lost 7 bases and the J gene lost 5 bases, with 21 bases spanning the gap. CDR3 amino acids: CASIDNTGEEDEQYF. CDR3 bases: TGTGCCAGCATCGATAATACAGGGGAGGAGGACGAGCAGTACTTC.

J is TRBJ1-1 and V is TRBV12-3 or TRBV12-4, with D perhaps matching TRBD1 (6 bases). CDR3 size: 13 residues. The germline V and J ends were trimmed by 5 bases and 6 bases, with 13 bases remaining between them. CDR3 in DNA: TGTGCCAGCAGTCGACAGGAAGGGGCTGAAGCTTTCTTT. This encodes CASSRQEGAEAFF.

The V and J genes are TRBV19 and TRBJ2-7, with 10 bases fitting TRBD1. This CDR3 contains 15 residues. With 6 bases clipped from V and 3 bases from J, the junction kept 8 bases outside the gene matches. The germline CDR1 and CDR2 sequences are LNHDA and SQIVND (reference sequence). The CDR3 coding sequence is TGTGCCAGTAGCATGGGGACAGGGGCTTTCTACGAGCAGTACTTC. Translation gives CASSMGTGAFYEQYF.